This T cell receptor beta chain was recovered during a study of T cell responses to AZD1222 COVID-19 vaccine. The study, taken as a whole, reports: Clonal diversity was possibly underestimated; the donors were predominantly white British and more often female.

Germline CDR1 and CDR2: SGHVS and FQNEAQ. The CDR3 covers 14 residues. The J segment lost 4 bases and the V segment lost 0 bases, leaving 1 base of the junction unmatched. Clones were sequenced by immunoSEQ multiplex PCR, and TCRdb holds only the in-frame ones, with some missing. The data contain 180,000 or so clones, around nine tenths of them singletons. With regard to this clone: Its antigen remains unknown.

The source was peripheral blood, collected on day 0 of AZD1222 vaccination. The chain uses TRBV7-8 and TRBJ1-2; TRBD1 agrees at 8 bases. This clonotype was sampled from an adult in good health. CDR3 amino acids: CASSLADRVYGYTF. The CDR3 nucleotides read TGTGCCAGCAGCTTAGCGGACAGGGTCTATGGCTACACCTTC.